This T cell receptor (beta chain) was recorded in a study of blood T cell repertoires in COVID-19 (dated by TCRdb to 2019 to 2021). For context, the study as a whole: Collaborator samples came from the United States, Italy and Spain and covered acute and convalescent phases of COVID-19. The prospective study material was composed of cDNA or gDNA derived from T cells, B-cell-depleted T cells, or PBMCs. Samples came from the ongoing ImmuneRACE study (first 160 participants) plus 1,254 subjects from 6 global collaborators. Subjects who had been exposed to COVID-19, were actively infected with it, or had recovered from it provided the deeply sampled blood TCRbeta repertoires that made up the dataset. The sample metadata nearly always contained a de-identified subject ID, COVID-19 status, age in years and sex. The repertoires were made available in a free public database intended to serve as a resource for research on the immune response to SARS-CoV-2. Where HLA class I and class II types were available, the types were taken from metadata supplied by the sample provider, not from assay-based typing. Summary of the overall study and its limitations: How much clinical and demographic metadata was included differed by source and by participant, and the metadata was provided uncurated.

In the prospective study, participants were 18 to 89 years old, resided in 24 geographic areas of the United States, and were enrolled through a virtual design. In the prospective study, participants were assigned to cohorts based on the clinical history participants reported in a screening survey and a study questionnaire. Recovered participants in ImmuneRACE Cohort 3 were defined as having two consecutive negative NP/OP PCR tests, clearance from a healthcare professional, or resolution of symptoms. Each participant in the prospective study had whole blood, serum and a nasopharyngeal or oropharyngeal swab collected by mobile phlebotomists. Prospective study participants could optionally give additional blood draws and questionnaires over a roughly two-month period. Before DNA extraction, prospective study blood samples were shipped either frozen or at room temperature. TCRbeta CDR3 regions were amplified from genomic DNA using the immunoSEQ Assay, a bias-controlled multiplex PCR. The authors processed their data as follows. The number of nucleated cells in each sample was estimated from the amplification of reference gene primers within the assay. To quantify the absolute abundance of each unique TCRbeta CDR3 rearrangement, sequence reads were collapsed and filtered. Productive Simpson clonality was computed per sample as the square root of Simpson's diversity index over productive rearrangements. TCRdb obtained this table from immuneACCESS and retained in-frame rearrangements with V and J assigned. These tables miss some clones; where compared with another copy, unresolved V genes account for less than half of the shortfall, and the remainder is unexplained. V, J and clone size were drawn from that table, and D and trimming were deduced from the DNA. The table for this sample lists 400,000 to 450,000 clones; roughly nine tenths of them were counted only once. 1% to 1.3% of the sample is taken by the ten largest.

Regarding this clone: Its antigen is unknown. Base qualities are not at hand, and no much larger clone is one base apart.

The germline V and J ends show losses of 1 base and 5 bases respectively, and no gene match explains 0 bases of the junction. The germline V gene specifies SGHRS as CDR1 and YFSETQ as CDR2. From its cysteine to its phenylalanine, the CDR3 spans 12 amino acids. Only the CDR3 DNA is retained, 36 bases long and in frame from the first base. Sequencing was carried out using PBMCs or T cells enriched from blood (not recorded which). The sequence came from a young man who had recovered from COVID-19. Here the chain combines TRBV5-1 and TRBJ2-7, with TRBD1 identical over 7 junction bases. This receptor carries the CDR3 CASSLRGHEQYF. The DNA is as follows: TGCGCCAGCAGCTTGAGGGGGCACGAGCAGTACTTC.